Following are 10 T cell receptor beta chains from one sample sequenced in a study of high-grade serous ovarian cancer treatment subgroups (dated by TCRdb to about 2021). The protocol used for the library was the immunoSEQ multiplex PCR assay. Imported from immuneACCESS, the table was reduced by TCRdb to in-frame sequences with V and J called. These copies leave out some clones; in studies compared against another copy, an unresolved V gene accounts for under half, and the cause of the remainder is not known. This sample holds 350 to 550 clones; 70% to 85% were observed only once. The ten largest clonotypes hold approximately 20% of the sample. The tumor samples were collected prior to definitive surgery or chemotherapy. Sequenced material: tumor tissue. Receptors were obtained from a human donor with high-grade serous ovarian cancer.

Details on this clone: A read error may account for a junction end that differs from germline. CDR3: CASSKREGAILF. In DNA form, the CDR3 reads TGTGCCAGCAGCAAGAGGGAGGGGGCGATTCTCTTC. The chain carries TRBV11-2 and TRBJ1-2; 7 nucleotides match TRBD1. Per the germline V gene, CDR1 is SGHAT and CDR2 is FQNNGV. This CDR3 region has 12 residues.

V is TRBV29-1 and J is TRBJ2-1; perhaps TRBD1 as D (6 bases). Trimming removed 6 bases from V and 5 bases from J, with 17 bases in between. The germline gives CDR1 SQVTM, CDR2 ANQGSEA. The CDR3 contains 14 residues. The chain's CDR3 is CSVVLGAQNNEQFF. The CDR3 bases are TGCAGCGTGGTCTTGGGGGCCCAAAACAATGAGCAGTTCTTC.

The CDR3 DNA reads as TGTGCCTGGACCAGAGACAGGGGCGACTACACCTTC. Its protein product is CAWTRDRGDYTF. This chain uses TRBV30 with TRBJ1-2; TRBD1 matches 8 bases. Trimming removed 4 bases from V and 10 bases from J; junction bases left unmatched: 8. The germline V gene has CDR1 GTSNPN and CDR2 SVGIG (reference sequence). There are 12 residues in the CDR3.

The chain employs TRBV29-1 and TRBJ2-5; TRBD1 agrees at 11 bases. Looked up from germline, CDR1 is SQVTM and CDR2 is ANQGSEA. V shed 6 bases and J 4 bases; nucleotides not matched to a gene: 10. The CDR3 runs to 15 residues. The CDR3 nucleotides are TGCAGCGTAACACCCGGGACAGGGGGTGGAGAGACCCAGTACTTC. It codes for CSVTPGTGGGETQYF. The full variable domain, rest sourced from reference TRBV29-1 and TRBJ2-5, is SAVISQKPSRDICQRGTSLTIQCQVDSQVTMMFWYRQQPGQSLTLIATANQGSEATYESGFVIDKFPISRPNLTFSTLTVSNMSPEDSSIYLCSVTPGTGGGETQYFGPGTRLLVL.

Comment on this clone: Relative to the germline gene, one junction end is altered; a read error may explain this. Other DNA sequences in this sample translate to the same CDR3. The chain uses TRBV7-9 and TRBJ1-5; TRBD1 matches at 10 bases. The CDR3 is made up of 15 amino acids. Germline V lookup: CDR1 SEHNR, CDR2 FQNEAQ (reference sequence). CDR3 loop: CASSSQTGGVQPQHF. CDR3 DNA sequence: TGTGCCAGCAGCTCACAGACAGGGGGCGTTCAGCCCCAACATTTT.

This chain joins TRBV6-5 and TRBJ1-1, with D maybe TRBD1 (5 bases). The CDR3 has 14 residues. Germline CDR1 MNHEY, CDR2 SVGAGI. Trimming took 9 bases from V and 1 from J, leaving 15 bases between them. CDR3 nucleotide sequence: TGTGCCAGTAAACTACTGGGGGGGAACACTGAAGCTTTCTTT. Its translation is CASKLLGGNTEAFF.

The rearrangement links TRBV6-1 to TRBJ1-6; D gene uncertain. The length of the CDR3 is 14 residues. Germline assignment: CDR1 MNHNS and CDR2 SASEGT. Trimming took 11 bases from V and 8 from J, leaving 19 bases between them. The CDR3 here is CAGEDRDRDSPLHF. The CDR3 bases are TGTGCCGGAGAGGATAGGGATAGGGATTCACCCCTCCACTTT.

This chain uses TRBV29-1 with TRBJ2-5, with TRBD1 matching over 10 bases. V shed 8 bases, J shed 2 bases, and the junction held 5 bases outside the gene matches. This CDR3 has 13 residues. Germline assignment: CDR1 SQVTM and CDR2 ANQGSEA. CDR3 residues: CSSRTGGQETQYF. CDR3 nucleotide sequence: TGCAGCTCACGGACAGGGGGGCAAGAGACCCAGTACTTC.

J is TRBJ2-5 and V is TRBV7-2; D not certain. CDR1 and CDR2 (germline): SGHTA, FQGNSA. The CDR3 consists of 11 residues. With 8 bases removed from V and 4 bases from J, the gap between germline ends came to 8 bases. The CDR3 protein is CASGRLETQYF. CDR3 coding DNA: TGTGCCAGCGGCAGGTTAGAGACCCAGTACTTC.

This clone appeared once. The chain is built from TRBV10-2 and TRBJ1-5; D might be TRBD1 (5 bases). CDR1 is WSHSY, CDR2 SAAADI, per germline. With 1 base removed from V and 4 bases from J, the gap between germline ends came to 11 bases. CDR3 length: 15 amino acids. The CDR3 sequence: CASSEWQGVNQPQHF. The CDR3 bases are TGCGCCAGCAGTGAGTGGCAGGGTGTAAATCAGCCCCAGCATTTT.